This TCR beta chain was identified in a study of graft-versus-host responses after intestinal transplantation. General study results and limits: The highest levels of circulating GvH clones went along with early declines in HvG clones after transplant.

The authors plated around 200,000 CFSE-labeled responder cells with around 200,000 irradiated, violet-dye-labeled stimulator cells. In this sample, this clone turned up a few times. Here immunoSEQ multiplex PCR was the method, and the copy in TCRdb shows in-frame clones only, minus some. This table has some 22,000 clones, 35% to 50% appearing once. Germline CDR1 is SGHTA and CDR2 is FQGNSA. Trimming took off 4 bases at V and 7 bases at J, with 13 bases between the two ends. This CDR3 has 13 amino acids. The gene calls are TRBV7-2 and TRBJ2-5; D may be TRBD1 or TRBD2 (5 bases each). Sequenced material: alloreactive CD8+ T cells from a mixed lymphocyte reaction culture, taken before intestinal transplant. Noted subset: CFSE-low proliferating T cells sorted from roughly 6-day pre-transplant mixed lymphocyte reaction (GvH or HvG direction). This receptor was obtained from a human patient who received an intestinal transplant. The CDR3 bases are TGTGCCAGCAGCTGGGGACCTGCGTTGACCCAGTACTTC. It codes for CASSWGPALTQYF.